Listed below are T cell receptor beta chains from one sample, sequenced in a study of cytomegalovirus exposure and HLA in healthy donors. Clones were read by immunoSEQ multiplex PCR, and TCRdb kept only the in-frame ones, dropping some. The data show 100,000 or so clones, approximately 70% seen once. Sequencing was done on a sample of PBMCs. The receptor source for this set is a man younger than 40 in good health and CMV-seronegative. Both conserved end residues are part of each CDR3. Each record gives: clone size, V gene, J gene, D gene, CDR3 DNA, CDR3 protein. A D gene is named only where the DNA matches it firmly. A clone size is listed for some rows: how often the clone was seen (once, few, many), or a class if it is expanded.

abundance: -; v_gene: TRBV5-4; j_gene: TRBJ2-2; d_gene: -; CDR3nt: TGTGCCAGCAGCTTGGAGCGTACCGGGGAGCTGTTTTTT; CDR3aa: CASSLERTGELFF
abundance: -; v_gene: TRBV2; j_gene: TRBJ2-7; d_gene: TRBD2; CDR3nt: TGTGCCAGCAGAGCCAACCTAGCGGGAGTAAGCGAGCAGTACTTC; CDR3aa: CASRANLAGVSEQYF
abundance: few; v_gene: TRBV6-5; j_gene: TRBJ1-1; d_gene: -; CDR3nt: TGTGCCAGCAGTCAACAGGGAAACACTGAAGCTTTCTTT; CDR3aa: CASSQQGNTEAFF
abundance: few; v_gene: TRBV23-1; j_gene: TRBJ2-7; d_gene: TRBD2; CDR3nt: TGCGCCAGCAGGAAGGGACTAGCGCCTACCTACGAGCAGTACTTC; CDR3aa: CASRKGLAPTYEQYF
abundance: -; v_gene: TRBV4-3; j_gene: TRBJ1-3; d_gene: TRBD1; CDR3nt: TGCGCCAGCAGCCAAGAGGCAGGGGGCTCTGGAAACACCATATATTTT; CDR3aa: CASSQEAGGSGNTIYF
abundance: -; v_gene: TRBV2; j_gene: TRBJ2-2; d_gene: -; CDR3nt: TGTGCCAGCAGTGGAGAACCCCAGGGCACCGGGGAGCTGTTTTTT; CDR3aa: CASSGEPQGTGELFF
abundance: few; v_gene: TRBV28; j_gene: TRBJ2-7; d_gene: -; CDR3nt: TGTGCCAGCAGGGGGGCCTTGGCCCGTCCTTACGAGCAGTACTTC; CDR3aa: CASRGALARPYEQYF
abundance: -; v_gene: TRBV4-3; j_gene: TRBJ1-2; d_gene: -; CDR3nt: TGCGCCAGCAGCCAAGGGGAGGGGTCGGGCTATGGCTACACCTTC; CDR3aa: CASSQGEGSGYGYTF
abundance: -; v_gene: TRBV25-1; j_gene: TRBJ1-4; d_gene: -; CDR3nt: TGTGCCAGCAGTGAATCGACAGCAACAACTAATGAAAGACTGTTTTTT; CDR3aa: CASSESTATTNERLFF
abundance: -; v_gene: TRBV6-5; j_gene: TRBJ1-6; d_gene: -; CDR3nt: TGTGCCAGCAGTTACTCGAGGCACATTAATAATTCACCCCTCCACTTT; CDR3aa: CASSYSRHINNSPLHF
abundance: -; v_gene: TRBV15; j_gene: TRBJ2-7; d_gene: -; CDR3nt: TGTGCCACCAGCAGAGGGGGGGAGATAGGGCAGTACTTC; CDR3aa: CATSRGGEIGQYF
abundance: -; v_gene: TRBV5-4; j_gene: TRBJ1-3; d_gene: TRBD1; CDR3nt: TGTGCCACCAGGGGGGGAAAAAGTGGAAACACCATATATTTT; CDR3aa: CATRGGKSGNTIYF
abundance: few; v_gene: TRBV7-9; j_gene: TRBJ1-3; d_gene: TRBD1; CDR3nt: TGTGCCAGCAGCTCCCGCCGGGACAGAGGAAACACCATATATTTT; CDR3aa: CASSSRRDRGNTIYF
abundance: -; v_gene: TRBV2; j_gene: TRBJ2-3; d_gene: TRBD2; CDR3nt: TGTGCCAGCAAAGGGCATTCTATCGGGGGGAGGACCGCAGATACGCAGTATTTT; CDR3aa: CASKGHSIGGRTADTQYF
abundance: -; v_gene: TRBV28; j_gene: TRBJ1-3; d_gene: -; CDR3nt: TGTGCCAGCCGGAGGGCCTCGACGGGAAACACCATATATTTT; CDR3aa: CASRRASTGNTIYF
abundance: -; v_gene: TRBV19; j_gene: TRBJ1-2; d_gene: TRBD1; CDR3nt: TGTGCCAGTCTCAGGACAGGGGGAAACTATGGCTACACCTTC; CDR3aa: CASLRTGGNYGYTF
abundance: -; v_gene: TRBV27; j_gene: TRBJ2-4; d_gene: -; CDR3nt: TGTGCCAGCAGTTTAAGGGACTCCGCCACCAGTCAGTACTTC; CDR3aa: CASSLRDSATSQYF
abundance: -; v_gene: TRBV18; j_gene: TRBJ2-1; d_gene: TRBD2; CDR3nt: TGTGCCAGCTCACCACCGGGACTAGCGGCCTCCTACAATGAGCAGTTCTTC; CDR3aa: CASSPPGLAASYNEQFF
abundance: -; v_gene: TRBV6-5; j_gene: TRBJ1-5; d_gene: TRBD1; CDR3nt: TGTGCCAGCAGTGAGGGGGCGGGACAGCCCCAGCATTTT; CDR3aa: CASSEGAGQPQHF
abundance: -; v_gene: TRBV7-9; j_gene: TRBJ1-2; d_gene: TRBD1; CDR3nt: TGTGCCAGCAGCTTCGAGCACAGGGGGCAAGGTGGCTACACCTTC; CDR3aa: CASSFEHRGQGGYTF
abundance: -; v_gene: TRBV7-2; j_gene: TRBJ2-7; d_gene: TRBD1; CDR3nt: TGTGCCAGCAGCCGGACAGGGACCTACGAGCAGTACTTC; CDR3aa: CASSRTGTYEQYF
abundance: -; v_gene: TRBV28; j_gene: TRBJ2-7; d_gene: -; CDR3nt: TGTGCCAGCAGGGACAGACACTACGAGCAGTACTTC; CDR3aa: CASRDRHYEQYF
abundance: once; v_gene: TRBV5-4; j_gene: TRBJ2-7; d_gene: TRBD1; CDR3nt: TGTGCCAGCAGCTTACAGGGGAGCTCCTACGAGCAGTACTTC; CDR3aa: CASSLQGSSYEQYF
abundance: -; v_gene: TRBV4-3; j_gene: TRBJ1-6; d_gene: -; CDR3nt: TGCGCCAGCAGCCGCGGGATGAATTCACCCCTCCACTTT; CDR3aa: CASSRGMNSPLHF
abundance: few; v_gene: TRBV6-5; j_gene: TRBJ1-5; d_gene: -; CDR3nt: TGTGCCAGCAGGCGGGACGGGAATCAGCCCCAGCATTTT; CDR3aa: CASRRDGNQPQHF
abundance: few; v_gene: TRBV27; j_gene: TRBJ2-7; d_gene: TRBD2; CDR3nt: TGTGCCAGCAGCCCTACTAGCGGGAAACTCTCCGACAGGGTTTCGGAGCAGTACTTC; CDR3aa: CASSPTSGKLSDRVSEQYF
abundance: -; v_gene: TRBV25-1; j_gene: TRBJ1-2; d_gene: -; CDR3nt: TGTGCCAGCAGTGATTCAGGAATTAATGGCTACACCTTC; CDR3aa: CASSDSGINGYTF
abundance: few; v_gene: TRBV4-2; j_gene: TRBJ2-3; d_gene: TRBD2; CDR3nt: TGTGCCAGCAGCCAAGAGCGGGAGGGCCCAGATACGCAGTATTTT; CDR3aa: CASSQEREGPDTQYF
abundance: -; v_gene: TRBV28; j_gene: TRBJ2-3; d_gene: TRBD2; CDR3nt: TGTGCCAGCAGTGGGACTAGCGGGAGCGATACGCAGTATTTT; CDR3aa: CASSGTSGSDTQYF
abundance: -; v_gene: TRBV28; j_gene: TRBJ1-5; d_gene: -; CDR3nt: TGTGCCAGCAGTTTTATTAGCGGGCCCAGTTATAGCAATCAGCCCCAGCATTTT; CDR3aa: CASSFISGPSYSNQPQHF
abundance: once; v_gene: TRBV5-6; j_gene: TRBJ2-5; d_gene: TRBD1; CDR3nt: TGTGCCAGCAGCTTTGGGACAGCGCAAGAGACCCAGTACTTC; CDR3aa: CASSFGTAQETQYF
abundance: -; v_gene: TRBV28; j_gene: TRBJ1-4; d_gene: TRBD1; CDR3nt: TGTGCCAGCAGGCCGGGACAGGGGGGATTAAAACTGTTTTTT; CDR3aa: CASRPGQGGLKLFF
abundance: -; v_gene: TRBV6-6; j_gene: TRBJ2-5; d_gene: TRBD1; CDR3nt: TGTGCCAGCAGTTACGCCGGGACAGGGTTTCGGGAGACCCAGTACTTC; CDR3aa: CASSYAGTGFRETQYF
abundance: once; v_gene: TRBV9; j_gene: TRBJ2-7; d_gene: -; CDR3nt: TGTGCCAGCAGCGTAGGATCCACTCCCGAGCAGTACTTC; CDR3aa: CASSVGSTPEQYF
abundance: -; v_gene: TRBV18; j_gene: TRBJ1-5; d_gene: TRBD1; CDR3nt: TGTGCCAGCTCAGCCACAGGGGCGGGCAATCAGCCCCAGCATTTT; CDR3aa: CASSATGAGNQPQHF
abundance: few; v_gene: TRBV5-6; j_gene: TRBJ1-5; d_gene: -; CDR3nt: TGTGCCAGCAGCGCCTGGACAGCTAGCAATCAGCCCCAGCATTTT; CDR3aa: CASSAWTASNQPQHF
abundance: -; v_gene: TRBV5-6; j_gene: TRBJ1-2; d_gene: -; CDR3nt: TGTGCCAGCAGCTTTAAACAGGCTTATGGCTACACCTTC; CDR3aa: CASSFKQAYGYTF
abundance: -; v_gene: TRBV6-1; j_gene: TRBJ1-1; d_gene: -; CDR3nt: TGTGCCAGCAGTGGGGGGGGCACTGAAGCTTTCTTT; CDR3aa: CASSGGGTEAFF
abundance: few; v_gene: TRBV19; j_gene: TRBJ2-1; d_gene: TRBD1; CDR3nt: TGTGCCAGTAGTCGAACCGGGACAGGGGCCTACAATGAGCAGTTCTTC; CDR3aa: CASSRTGTGAYNEQFF
abundance: -; v_gene: TRBV18; j_gene: TRBJ2-3; d_gene: TRBD1; CDR3nt: TGTGCCAGCTCACCCCCCGGGACAGGTTCCCCAGATACGCAGTATTTT; CDR3aa: CASSPPGTGSPDTQYF
abundance: -; v_gene: TRBV2; j_gene: TRBJ1-1; d_gene: -; CDR3nt: TGTGCCAGCAGTGTAGGGGGCACTGAAGCTTTCTTT; CDR3aa: CASSVGGTEAFF
abundance: -; v_gene: TRBV2; j_gene: TRBJ2-5; d_gene: TRBD1; CDR3nt: TGTGCCAGCAGTCAATTGGACAGGGGACAAGAGACCCAGTACTTC; CDR3aa: CASSQLDRGQETQYF
abundance: -; v_gene: TRBV5-1; j_gene: TRBJ2-3; d_gene: TRBD2; CDR3nt: TGCGCCAGCAGCTTGGCCGGGACTAGCGGGTTCACAGATACGCAGTATTTT; CDR3aa: CASSLAGTSGFTDTQYF
abundance: -; v_gene: TRBV5-4; j_gene: TRBJ2-7; d_gene: TRBD2; CDR3nt: TGTGCCAGCAGCTTGGAAGGGACTAGCGGATACGAGCAGTACTTC; CDR3aa: CASSLEGTSGYEQYF
abundance: -; v_gene: TRBV18; j_gene: TRBJ1-1; d_gene: -; CDR3nt: TGTGCCAGCTCACCTGTAATGGGGGGGGCGCGGGTTATGAACACTGAAGCTTTCTTT; CDR3aa: CASSPVMGGARVMNTEAFF
abundance: -; v_gene: TRBV14; j_gene: TRBJ2-5; d_gene: TRBD2; CDR3nt: TGTGCCAGCAGCCCTAATGATGGACTAGCGGGACTTACCGCCCAGTACTTC; CDR3aa: CASSPNDGLAGLTAQYF
abundance: -; v_gene: TRBV5-6; j_gene: TRBJ2-2; d_gene: TRBD1; CDR3nt: TGTGCCAGCAGCCCACTTTCTGGGGGACAGGGCCCGAGCACCGGGGAGCTGTTTTTT; CDR3aa: CASSPLSGGQGPSTGELFF
abundance: once; v_gene: TRBV18; j_gene: TRBJ2-1; d_gene: -; CDR3nt: TGTGCCAGCTCACTAGGGGGACCGGGTATGGGCCGGAACAATGAGCAGTTCTTC; CDR3aa: CASSLGGPGMGRNNEQFF
abundance: -; v_gene: TRBV6-5; j_gene: TRBJ1-2; d_gene: -; CDR3nt: TGTGCCAGCAGTTACTCGAGTAGGCAGGGCGGCGGCTACACCTTC; CDR3aa: CASSYSSRQGGGYTF
abundance: -; v_gene: TRBV6-5; j_gene: TRBJ2-2; d_gene: -; CDR3nt: TGTGCCAGCAGTTTCGTGGGAGGCACCGGGGAGCTGTTTTTT; CDR3aa: CASSFVGGTGELFF
abundance: -; v_gene: TRBV2; j_gene: TRBJ2-5; d_gene: -; CDR3nt: TGTGCCAGCAGGCGGCTCCAAGAGACCCAGTACTTC; CDR3aa: CASRRLQETQYF
abundance: -; v_gene: TRBV28; j_gene: TRBJ2-1; d_gene: -; CDR3nt: TGTGCCAGCAGTTTATCGCAAGTTGGTGGGGCGGATAATGAGCAGTTCTTC; CDR3aa: CASSLSQVGGADNEQFF
abundance: -; v_gene: TRBV27; j_gene: TRBJ2-1; d_gene: TRBD2; CDR3nt: TGTGCCAGCAGCTCCTTTACTAGCGGCCGCAATGAGCAGTTCTTC; CDR3aa: CASSSFTSGRNEQFF
abundance: -; v_gene: TRBV6-5; j_gene: TRBJ1-4; d_gene: -; CDR3nt: TGTGCCAGCAGCCCGACGGGGGGCAGGAATGAAAAACTGTTTTTT; CDR3aa: CASSPTGGRNEKLFF
abundance: -; v_gene: TRBV27; j_gene: TRBJ2-7; d_gene: TRBD2; CDR3nt: TGTGCCAGCAGTTTATCTGGTATGGGCGGGAGCTCCTACGAGCAGTACTTC; CDR3aa: CASSLSGMGGSSYEQYF
abundance: -; v_gene: TRBV28; j_gene: TRBJ2-7; d_gene: -; CDR3nt: TGTGCCAGCAGTTTTCTTCGGTACGAGCAGTACTTC; CDR3aa: CASSFLRYEQYF